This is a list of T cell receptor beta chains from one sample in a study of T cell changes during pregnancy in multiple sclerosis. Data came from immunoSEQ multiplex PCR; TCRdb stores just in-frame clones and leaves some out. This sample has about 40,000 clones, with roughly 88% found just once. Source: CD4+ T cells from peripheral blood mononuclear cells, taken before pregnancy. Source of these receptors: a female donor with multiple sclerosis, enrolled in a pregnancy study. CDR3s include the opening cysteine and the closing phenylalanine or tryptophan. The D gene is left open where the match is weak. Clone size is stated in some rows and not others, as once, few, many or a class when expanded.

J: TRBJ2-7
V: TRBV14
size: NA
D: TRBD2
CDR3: CASSQDMSGGYEQYF
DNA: TGTGCCAGCAGCCAAGATATGTCGGGAGGCTACGAGCAGTACTTC

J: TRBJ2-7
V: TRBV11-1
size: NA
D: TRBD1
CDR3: CASSQGASLEQYF
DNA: TGTGCCAGCTCACAGGGGGCGTCTCTCGAGCAGTACTTC

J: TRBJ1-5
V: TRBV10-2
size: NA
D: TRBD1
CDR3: CASSGAGGQPQHF
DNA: TGCGCCAGCAGTGGAGCAGGGGGTCAGCCCCAGCATTTT

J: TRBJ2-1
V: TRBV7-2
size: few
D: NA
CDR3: CASSSVDEQFF
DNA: TGTGCCAGCAGCTCGGTAGATGAGCAGTTCTTC

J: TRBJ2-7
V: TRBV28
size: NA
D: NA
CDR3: CASSPTTYEQYF
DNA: TGTGCCAGCAGTCCCACGACATACGAGCAGTACTTC

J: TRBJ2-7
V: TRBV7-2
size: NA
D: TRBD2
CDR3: CASSSGLAGYYEQYF
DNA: TGTGCCAGCAGTTCGGGACTAGCGGGGTACTACGAGCAGTACTTC

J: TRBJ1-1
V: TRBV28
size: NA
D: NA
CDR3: CAAESGRGFTEAFF
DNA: TGTGCCGCAGAATCTGGACGGGGGTTCACTGAAGCTTTCTTT

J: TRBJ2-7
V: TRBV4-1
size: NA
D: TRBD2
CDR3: CASSSRSRLAGGEQYF
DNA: TGCGCCAGCAGCTCCCGCTCAAGACTAGCGGGAGGGGAGCAGTACTTC

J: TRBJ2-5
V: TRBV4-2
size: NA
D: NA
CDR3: CASSQDRGETQYF
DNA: TGTGCCAGCAGCCAAGATCGGGGGGAGACCCAGTACTTC

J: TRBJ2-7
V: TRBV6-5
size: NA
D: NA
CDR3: CASSYSRESREQYF
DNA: TGTGCCAGCAGTTACTCGAGAGAGAGCCGTGAGCAGTACTTC

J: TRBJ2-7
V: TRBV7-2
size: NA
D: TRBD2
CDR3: CASSLGASGAYEQYF
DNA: TGTGCCAGCAGCTTAGGGGCTAGCGGGGCCTACGAGCAGTACTTC

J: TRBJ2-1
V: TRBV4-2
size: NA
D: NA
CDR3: CASSQEADEQFF
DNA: TGTGCCAGCAGCCAAGAGGCCGATGAGCAGTTCTTC

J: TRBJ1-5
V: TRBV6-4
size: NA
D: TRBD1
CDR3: CASSDSRRGNQPQHF
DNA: TGTGCCAGCAGTGACTCGCGCAGGGGGAATCAGCCCCAGCATTTT

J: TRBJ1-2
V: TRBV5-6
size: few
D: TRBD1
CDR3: CASSPGGSGYTF
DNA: TGTGCCAGCAGCCCAGGGGGCTCTGGCTACACCTTC